This T cell receptor beta chain was captured in a study of T cells in Graves' hyperthyroidism and ophthalmopathy. The CDR3 runs 13 residues. The V gene lost 9 bases and the J gene lost 6 bases, with 18 bases spanning the gap. Germline CDR1 SGHAT, CDR2 FQNNGV. Amplified TCR beta CDR3 regions derived from RNA transcripts. Using the HTBI primer set, a first-round RT-PCR was run on the TCR CDR3. TCRdb re-derived calls from the multiplex PCR reads in MiXCR, one entry per CDR3 protein. The table has fewer than 400,000 distinct CDR3 sequences, about 15% seen once. This receptor was identified in a man aged 25 to 45 with Graves' hyperthyroidism. The specimen sequenced was blood. The chain joins TRBV11-2 to TRBJ2-7; D ambiguous. The CDR3, as DNA: TGTGCCAGTGGCAGGACCTCTAGGCTCGAGCAGTACTTC. Residues: CASGRTSRLEQYF. Filled out from reference TRBV11-2 and TRBJ2-7, the complete variable domain reads EAGVAQSPRYKIIEKRQSVAFWCNPISGHATLYWYQQILGQGPKLLIQFQNNGVVDDSQLPKDRFSAERLKGVDSTLKIQPAKLEDSAVYLCASGRTSRLEQYFGPGTRLTVT.